This entry features one TCR beta chain sequence. Its antigen is still unknown. Some clones are missing from TCRdb's copy, which holds only in-frame ones; the method was immunoSEQ multiplex PCR. This table holds about 10,000 clones, 67% found once. This entry belongs to a study of CD4+ T cells in melanoma. Regarding the study as a whole: A reported correlation linked neoantigen-specific CD4+ T cells to CD8+, macrophage and B cell function. Neoantigen-specific CD4+ T cells in melanoma reportedly had diverse differentiation states.

Between the trimmed V and J ends, which lost 4 bases and 5 bases, there was a span of 23 bases. The CDR3 spans 18 residues. Germline lookup yields CDR1 SGHDN and CDR2 FVKESK. The chain combines TRBV14 with TRBJ1-4; possible D gene TRBD1, 6 bases. Sequencing was done on a sample of cells from a culture (not recorded whether cultured in vitro). This receptor was obtained from a human donor with melanoma. The CDR3: CASSPQDRSGALNEKLFF. The CDR3 region has the DNA TGTGCCAGCAGCCCACAAGACAGGTCGGGGGCCCTCAATGAAAAACTGTTTTTT. Using reference TRBV14 and TRBJ1-4 for the parts outside the CDR3, the full variable domain is EAGVTQFPSHSVIEKGQTVTLRCDPISGHDNLYWYRRVMGKEIKFLLHFVKESKQDESGMPNNRFLAERTGGTYSTLKVQPAELEDSGVYFCASSPQDRSGALNEKLFFGSGTQLSVL.